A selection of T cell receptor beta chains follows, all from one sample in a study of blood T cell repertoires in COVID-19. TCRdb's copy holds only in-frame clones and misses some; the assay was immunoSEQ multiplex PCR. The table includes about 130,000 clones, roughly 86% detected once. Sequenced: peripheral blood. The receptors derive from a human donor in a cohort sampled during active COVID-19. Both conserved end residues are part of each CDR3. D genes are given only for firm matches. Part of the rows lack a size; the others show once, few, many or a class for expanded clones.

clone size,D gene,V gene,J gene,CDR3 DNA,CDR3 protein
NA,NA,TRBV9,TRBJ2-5,TGTGCCAGCAGCGTATCCCTACGTGGAGAGACCCAGTACTTC,CASSVSLRGETQYF
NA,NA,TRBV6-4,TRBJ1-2,TGTGCCAGCAGTGACCGGGGGGATGGCTACACCTTC,CASSDRGDGYTF
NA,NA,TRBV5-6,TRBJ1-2,TGTGCCAGCAGTGGAGCGGGGGAAGGGTTAGGAGGCTACACCTTC,CASSGAGEGLGGYTF
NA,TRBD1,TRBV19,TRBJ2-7,TGTGCCAGTAGTCTCGGGACAGGGCCCTACGAGCAGTACTTC,CASSLGTGPYEQYF
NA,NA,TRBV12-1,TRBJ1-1,TGTGCCAGCAGCTTTGCAGGGGATATTGAAAGATCTGAAGCTTTCTTT,CASSFAGDIERSEAFF
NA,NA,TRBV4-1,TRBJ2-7,TGCGCCAGCAGCCAAGCTTTAAAGAGGGTTACCTACGAGCAGTACTTC,CASSQALKRVTYEQYF
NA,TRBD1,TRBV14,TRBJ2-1,TGTGCCAGCAGCCAACGTTATATGGGACAGGGGATCCACAATGAGCAGTTCTTC,CASSQRYMGQGIHNEQFF
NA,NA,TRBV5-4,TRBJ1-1,TGTGCCAGCAGCTTTGGGCAGCCCTTAACCAACACTGAAGCTTTCTTT,CASSFGQPLTNTEAFF
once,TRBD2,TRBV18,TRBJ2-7,TGTGCCAGCTCTCCTCGACCCCAGACTAGCGGGGCCTACGAGCAGTACTTC,CASSPRPQTSGAYEQYF
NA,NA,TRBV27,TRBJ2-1,TGTGCCAGCATGGGTGGGCCAATTGCTTTCTTC,CASMGGPIAFF
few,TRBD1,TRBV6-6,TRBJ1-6,TGTGCCAGCAGGCCTCCCGGGACAGAGAATAATTCACCCCTCCACTTT,CASRPPGTENNSPLHF
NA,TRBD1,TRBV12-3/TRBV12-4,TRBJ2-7,TGTGCCAGCAGGACAGGGACCTACGAGCAGTACTTC,CASRTGTYEQYF
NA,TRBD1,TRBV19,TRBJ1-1,TGTGCCAGTAGTATATCGCAGGGGGCGGCTAAACTGTACACTGAAGCTTTCTTT,CASSISQGAAKLYTEAFF
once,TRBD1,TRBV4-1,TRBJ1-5,TGCGCCAGCAGCCAGCGGACTGATGGGACAGGGAGCAATCAGCCCCAGCATTTT,CASSQRTDGTGSNQPQHF
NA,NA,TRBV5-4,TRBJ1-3,TGTGCCAGCAGCTTGGACAGCAGTACTGTCGGAAACACCATATATTTT,CASSLDSSTVGNTIYF
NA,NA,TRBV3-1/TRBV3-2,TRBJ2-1,TGTGCCAGCAGCCCAGGGGGGAGTCGGGACTACAATGAGCAGTTCTTC,CASSPGGSRDYNEQFF
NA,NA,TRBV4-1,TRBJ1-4,TGCGCCAGCAGCCAAGATGGGGCGTCAGCCGTTTGGGATTTACGAACGCTGTTTTTT,CASSQDGASAVWDLRTLFF
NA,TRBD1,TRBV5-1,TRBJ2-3,TGCGCCAGCAGCTTGGGACAGGGCCGCGCAGATACGCAGTATTTT,CASSLGQGRADTQYF
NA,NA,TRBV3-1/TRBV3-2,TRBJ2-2,TGTGCCAGCAGCCAAGGATTTCGAGCGAACACCGGGGAGCTGTTTTTT,CASSQGFRANTGELFF
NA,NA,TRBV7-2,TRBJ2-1,TGTGCCAGCAGCTTAGCTTCTGCGCGCCGAGGCGATGAGCAGTTCTTC,CASSLASARRGDEQFF
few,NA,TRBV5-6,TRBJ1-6,TGTGCCAGCAGCTTGGAAGCGGGGCTGGATAATTCACCCCTCCACTTT,CASSLEAGLDNSPLHF
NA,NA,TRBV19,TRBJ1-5,TGTGCCAGTAGTTTCCCCACGCGAAATCAGCCCCAGCATTTT,CASSFPTRNQPQHF
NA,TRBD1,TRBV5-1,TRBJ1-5,TGCGCCAGCAGCTTGAGAGACAGGGATGTAAGGAATCAGCCCCAGCATTTT,CASSLRDRDVRNQPQHF
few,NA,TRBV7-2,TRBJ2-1,TGTGCCAGCAGCTTAGAGTTTGGGCCTGTCAATGAGCAGTTCTTC,CASSLEFGPVNEQFF
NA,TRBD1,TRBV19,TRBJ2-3,TGTGCCACCCGGGACAGGGCAGGAGGCACAGATACGCAGTATTTT,CATRDRAGGTDTQYF
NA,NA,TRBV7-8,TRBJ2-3,TGTGCCAGCAGCCCTCCCCCGGGGAAAGATACGCAGTATTTT,CASSPPPGKDTQYF
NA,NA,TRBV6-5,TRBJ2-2,TGTGCCAGCCGGGCGGGCAGCACGGCCGGGGAGCTGTTTTTT,CASRAGSTAGELFF
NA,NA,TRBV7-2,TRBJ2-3,TGTGCCAGCAGCACCCCGACTAGAACAGATACGCAGTATTTT,CASSTPTRTDTQYF
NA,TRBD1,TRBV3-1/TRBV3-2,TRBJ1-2,TGTGCCAGCAGCCGTGGACAGGGAGGCGGCTACACCTTC,CASSRGQGGGYTF
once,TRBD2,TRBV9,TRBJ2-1,TGTGCCAGCAGCGTAGCAGCGGGGGGGCTGAGAGAGCAGTTCTTC,CASSVAAGGLREQFF
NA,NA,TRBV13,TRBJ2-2,TGTGCCAGCAGCCAACCAGGGGGGTCGAACACCGGGGAGCTGTTTTTT,CASSQPGGSNTGELFF
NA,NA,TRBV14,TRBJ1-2,TGTGCCAGCAGATTGCCCGGGACATTTTTTAGGTCCCCCTATGGCTACACCTTC,CASRLPGTFFRSPYGYTF
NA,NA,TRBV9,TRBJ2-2,TGTGCCAGCAGCGTAGGTCAGCGTGGAGGCAGGCCAAGTACGAACACCGGGGAGCTGTTTTTT,CASSVGQRGGRPSTNTGELFF
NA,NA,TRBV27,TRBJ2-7,TGTGCCAGCGCACAGTGGGTCTCCTACGAGCAGTACTTC,CASAQWVSYEQYF
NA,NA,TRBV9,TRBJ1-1,TGTGCCAGCAGCGCCAGACAGCAACAGAACACTGAAGCTTTCTTT,CASSARQQQNTEAFF
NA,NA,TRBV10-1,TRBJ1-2,TGCGCCAGGAGGGTCCCCTGGGGGCATGGCTACACCTTC,CARRVPWGHGYTF
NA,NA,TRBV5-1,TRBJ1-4,TGCGCCAGCAGCCCCGTCCGTAATGAAAAACTGTTTTTT,CASSPVRNEKLFF
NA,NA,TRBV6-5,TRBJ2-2,TGTGCCAGCAGTTACTCGAATAGGAGGAACACCGGGGAGCTGTTTTTT,CASSYSNRRNTGELFF
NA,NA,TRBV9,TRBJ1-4,TGTGCCAGCAGCGTAGGGGCAGGGGTAGCAGAAAAACTGTTTTTT,CASSVGAGVAEKLFF
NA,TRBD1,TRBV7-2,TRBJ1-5,TGTGCCAGCAGCTTATTGGGACAGGGAGTATGGCCCCAGCATTTT,CASSLLGQGVWPQHF
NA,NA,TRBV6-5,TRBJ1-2,TGTGCCAGCAGTTACAGGGGGAGCCCTAACTATGGCTACACCTTC,CASSYRGSPNYGYTF
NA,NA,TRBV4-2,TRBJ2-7,TGTGCCAGCAGCCAAGACCCAAGCGGAAGACTGTACGAGCAGTACTTC,CASSQDPSGRLYEQYF